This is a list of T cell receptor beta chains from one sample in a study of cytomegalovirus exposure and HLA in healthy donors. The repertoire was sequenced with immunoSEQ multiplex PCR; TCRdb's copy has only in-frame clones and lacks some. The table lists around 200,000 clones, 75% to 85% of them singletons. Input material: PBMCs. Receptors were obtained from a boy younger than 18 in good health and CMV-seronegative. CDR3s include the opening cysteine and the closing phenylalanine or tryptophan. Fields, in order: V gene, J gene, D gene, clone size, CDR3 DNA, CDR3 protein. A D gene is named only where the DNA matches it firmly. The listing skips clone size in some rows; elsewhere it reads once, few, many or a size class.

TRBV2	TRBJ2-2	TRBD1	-	TGTGCCAGCAGTGCTCGGACAGGGGACACCGGGGAGCTGTTTTTT	CASSARTGDTGELFF
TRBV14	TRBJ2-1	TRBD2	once	TGTGCCAGCAGCCAATGGGGGGGGGATGAGCAGTTCTTC	CASSQWGGDEQFF
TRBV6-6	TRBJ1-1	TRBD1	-	TGTGCCAGCAGTTACTCGGACAGGGATCACACTGAAGCTTTCTTT	CASSYSDRDHTEAFF
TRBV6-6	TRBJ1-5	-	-	TGTGCCAGCAGCTACGGGGAGACAGGTCAGCCCCAGCATTTT	CASSYGETGQPQHF
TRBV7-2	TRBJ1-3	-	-	TGTGCCAGCAGCTTAGCACGGGGGGCGGCTGGAAACACCATATATTTT	CASSLARGAAGNTIYF
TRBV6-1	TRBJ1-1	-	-	TGTGCCAGCAGTTCATGGAACACTGAAGCTTTCTTT	CASSSWNTEAFF
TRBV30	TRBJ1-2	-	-	TGTGCCTGGATGGGGGGGCCCTTAAAGTTTCGAGCTAACTATGGCTACACCTTC	CAWMGGPLKFRANYGYTF
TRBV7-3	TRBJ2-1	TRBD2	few	TGTGCCAGCAGCGCAACTAGCGGGAGGCGGAATGAGCAGTTCTTC	CASSATSGRRNEQFF
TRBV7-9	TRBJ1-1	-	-	TGTGCCAGCAGCCCGATGGAGTTTTTGAACACTGAAGCTTTCTTT	CASSPMEFLNTEAFF
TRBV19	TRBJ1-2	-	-	TGTGCCAGTAGTATCGCGGCTGAAACGACTAACTATGGCTACACCTTC	CASSIAAETTNYGYTF
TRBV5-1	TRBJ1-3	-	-	TGCGCCAGCAGCTTTGCAGGATCTGGAAACACCATATATTTT	CASSFAGSGNTIYF
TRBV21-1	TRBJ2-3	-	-	TGTGCCAGCAGCCTCTACCAGGAACCGTTAGGCAACGATACGCAGTATTTT	CASSLYQEPLGNDTQYF
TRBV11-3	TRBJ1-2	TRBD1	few	TGTGCCAGCAGCCCGACAGGGAACTATGGCTACACCTTC	CASSPTGNYGYTF
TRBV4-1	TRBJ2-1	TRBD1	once	TGCGCCAGCAGCCAAGGACAGGGGGCGCGTTACAATGAGCAGTTCTTC	CASSQGQGARYNEQFF
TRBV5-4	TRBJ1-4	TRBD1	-	TGTGCCAGCAGCTTGAACAGGGGGGCCTTGAATGAAAAACTGTTTTTT	CASSLNRGALNEKLFF
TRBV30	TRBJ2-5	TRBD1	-	TGTGCCTGGAGAACAGGACAGGGGTCGGAGGGGACCCAGTACTTC	CAWRTGQGSEGTQYF
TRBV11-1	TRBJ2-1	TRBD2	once	TGTGCCAGCACGGGGGGGACCACCTACAATGAGCAGTTCTTC	CASTGGTTYNEQFF
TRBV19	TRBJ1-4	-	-	TGTGCCAGTAGTATAGGGCAGGGCGGTGAAAAACTGTTTTTT	CASSIGQGGEKLFF
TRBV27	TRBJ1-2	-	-	TGTGCCAGCAGTTTCGCTTCAGGAGGAGGCTACACCTTC	CASSFASGGGYTF
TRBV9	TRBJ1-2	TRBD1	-	TGTGCCAGCAGCCGACAGGGAGATGGCTACACCTTC	CASSRQGDGYTF
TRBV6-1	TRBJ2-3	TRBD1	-	TGTGCCACCGAGGGGGGACAGGGCACAGATACGCAGTATTTT	CATEGGQGTDTQYF
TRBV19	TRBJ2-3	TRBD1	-	TGTGCCAGTAGTATACTGACAGGGGGCGAGTCAGATACGCAGTATTTT	CASSILTGGESDTQYF
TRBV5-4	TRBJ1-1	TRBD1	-	TGTGCCAGCAGCCCACGCCCGACAGGGGAAGGAACTGAAGCTTTCTTT	CASSPRPTGEGTEAFF
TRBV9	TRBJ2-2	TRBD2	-	TGTGCCAGCAGCGTAGAAATGGTGCGGGAGGGCCGGGGCGAGGAGCTGTTTTTT	CASSVEMVREGRGEELFF
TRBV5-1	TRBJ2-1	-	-	TGCGCCAGCAGCCTCCTGGAGGCCAGCCTACACAATGAGCAGTTCTTC	CASSLLEASLHNEQFF
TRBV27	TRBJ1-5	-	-	TGTGCCAGCAGTACCAGGACTGATAGCAATCAGCCCCAGCATTTT	CASSTRTDSNQPQHF
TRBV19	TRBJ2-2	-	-	TGTGCCAGTAGTATAGCCCTGGTGGGAGGCGGTCTGATCGGGGAGCTGTTTTTT	CASSIALVGGGLIGELFF
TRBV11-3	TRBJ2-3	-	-	TGTGCCAGCAGCTTACCGTATGCGGGGACAGATACGCAGTATTTT	CASSLPYAGTDTQYF
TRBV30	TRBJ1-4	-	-	TGTGCCTGGAGTGGGCAGGCGCTAACTAATGAAAAACTGTTTTTT	CAWSGQALTNEKLFF
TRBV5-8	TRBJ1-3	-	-	TGTGCCAGCAGCTTCACCGGGACATCATACTCTGGAAACACCATATATTTT	CASSFTGTSYSGNTIYF
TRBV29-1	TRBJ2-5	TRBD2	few	TGCAGTGCGGGGAGGGTTGGTGAGACCCAGTACTTC	CSAGRVGETQYF
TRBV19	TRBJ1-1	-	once	TGTGCCAGCAATTCCTGGGGGGGGTCAGACACTGAAGCTTTCTTT	CASNSWGGSDTEAFF
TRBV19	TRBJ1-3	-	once	TGTGCCAGCAAGGCCCAAGCTCCAGGGTTTTTAAACACCATATATTTT	CASKAQAPGFLNTIYF
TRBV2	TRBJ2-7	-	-	TGTGCCAGCAGTGGGTCTAGCGCCATCTACGAGCAGTACTTC	CASSGSSAIYEQYF
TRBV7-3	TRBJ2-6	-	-	TGTGCCAGCAGCTTACTGGGGGCAGGGGTCCTCTCTGGGGCCAACGTCCTGACTTTC	CASSLLGAGVLSGANVLTF
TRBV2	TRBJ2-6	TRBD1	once	TGTGCCAGCAGTCCACTAGACAGGGGGGCAGGGGCCAACGTCCTGACTTTC	CASSPLDRGAGANVLTF
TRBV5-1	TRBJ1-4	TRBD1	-	TGCGCCAGCAGCTTAACCCGGGACAGTTCACCCGAAAAACTGTTTTTT	CASSLTRDSSPEKLFF
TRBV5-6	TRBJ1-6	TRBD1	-	TGTGCCAGCAGCGTGGGACAGAGTAATTCACCCCTCCACTTT	CASSVGQSNSPLHF
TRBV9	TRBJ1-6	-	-	TGTGCCAGCAGCGCCGACAGACAGAATTCACCCCTCCACTTT	CASSADRQNSPLHF
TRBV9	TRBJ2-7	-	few	TGTGCCAGCTCCGGCGGATCCTACGAGCAGTACTTC	CASSGGSYEQYF
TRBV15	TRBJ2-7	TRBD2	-	TGTGCCACCAGCAGAATACGGACTAGCGCATGGGAGCAGTACTTC	CATSRIRTSAWEQYF
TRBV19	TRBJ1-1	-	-	TGTGCCAGTACCCCACCCGGGGTCGCGAACACTGAAGCTTTCTTT	CASTPPGVANTEAFF
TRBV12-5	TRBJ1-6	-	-	TGTGCTAGTGGTTTGGTACATCAGGGGAAGATGTCTTCACCCCTCCACTTT	CASGLVHQGKMSSPLHF
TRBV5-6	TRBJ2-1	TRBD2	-	TGTGCCAGCAGCAGACCGACTAGCGGGAGGGCCATTGAGCAGTTCTTC	CASSRPTSGRAIEQFF
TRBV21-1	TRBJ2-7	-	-	TGTGCCAGCAGCGCCTGGCGGCAGGGCACCTCCTACGAGCAGTACTTC	CASSAWRQGTSYEQYF
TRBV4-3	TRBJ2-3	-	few	TGCGCCAGCAGCCAAGATTACCCCCCGCGGTACACAGATACGCAGTATTTT	CASSQDYPPRYTDTQYF
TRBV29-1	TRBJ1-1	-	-	TGCAGCGTCGAGACACTGATGAACACTGAAGCTTTCTTT	CSVETLMNTEAFF
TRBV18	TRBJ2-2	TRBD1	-	TGTGCCAGCTCACCTGCGGACAGGGGGGCCGGGGAGCTGTTTTTT	CASSPADRGAGELFF
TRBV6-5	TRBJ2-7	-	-	TGTGCCAGCAAACTTATTCACGAGCAGTACTTC	CASKLIHEQYF
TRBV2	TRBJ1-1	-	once	TGTGCCAGCAGTGATTGGCCGGGGCAGGGGACCACTGAAGCTTTCTTT	CASSDWPGQGTTEAFF
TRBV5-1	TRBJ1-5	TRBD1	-	TGCGCCAGCAGCTGGACAGGGATCTATCAGCCCCAGCATTTT	CASSWTGIYQPQHF
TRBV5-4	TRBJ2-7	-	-	TGTGCCAGCAGCCCCCAGAGAGCGGGCGAGCAGTACTTC	CASSPQRAGEQYF
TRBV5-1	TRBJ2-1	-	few	TGCGCCAGCAGCCGGGATTACAATGAGCAGTTCTTC	CASSRDYNEQFF
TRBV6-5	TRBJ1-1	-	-	TGTGCCAGCAGAACCCCCCGACGGGTGAACACTGAAGCTTTCTTT	CASRTPRRVNTEAFF
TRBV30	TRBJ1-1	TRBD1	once	TGTGCCTGGATCCGGACAGGGTGGAACACTGAAGCTTTCTTT	CAWIRTGWNTEAFF
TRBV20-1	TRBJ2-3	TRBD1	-	TGCAGTGGGGACAGGACAGATACGCAGTATTTT	CSGDRTDTQYF
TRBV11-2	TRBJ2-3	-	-	TGTGCCAGCAGCTTGAGGGGGGGGGACACAGATACGCAGTATTTT	CASSLRGGDTDTQYF
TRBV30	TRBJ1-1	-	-	TGTGCCTGGAGTGTAATCTTGGGAGGCTCTGAAGCTTTCTTT	CAWSVILGGSEAFF